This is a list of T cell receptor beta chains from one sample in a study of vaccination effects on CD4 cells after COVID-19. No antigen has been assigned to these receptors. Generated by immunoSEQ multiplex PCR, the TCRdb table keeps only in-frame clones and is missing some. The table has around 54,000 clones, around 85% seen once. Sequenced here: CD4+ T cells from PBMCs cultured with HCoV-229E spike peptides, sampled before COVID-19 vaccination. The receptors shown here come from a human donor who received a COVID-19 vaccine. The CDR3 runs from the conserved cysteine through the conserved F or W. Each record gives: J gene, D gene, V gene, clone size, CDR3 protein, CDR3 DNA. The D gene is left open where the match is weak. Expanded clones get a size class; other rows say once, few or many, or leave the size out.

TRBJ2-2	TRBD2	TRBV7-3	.	CASSLRGAGTNTGELFF	TGTGCCAGCAGCTTACGGGGAGCGGGGACGAACACCGGGGAGCTGTTTTTT
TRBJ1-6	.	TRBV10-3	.	CATQQGPSPLHF	TGTGCCACGCAACAGGGCCCTTCACCCCTCCACTTT
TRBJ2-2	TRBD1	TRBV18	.	CASSPSGTGAANTGELFF	TGTGCCAGCTCACCTTCCGGGACAGGGGCTGCGAACACCGGGGAGCTGTTTTTT
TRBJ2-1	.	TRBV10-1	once	CASSDWGTYNEQFF	TGCGCCAGCAGTGATTGGGGGACCTACAATGAGCAGTTCTTC
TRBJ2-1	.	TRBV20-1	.	CSASRIGEQFF	TGCAGTGCTTCACGGATCGGTGAGCAGTTCTTC
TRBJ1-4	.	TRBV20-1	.	CSATVNEKLFF	TGCAGTGCGACAGTAAATGAAAAACTGTTTTTT
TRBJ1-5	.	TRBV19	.	CASSINRSNQPQHF	TGTGCCAGTAGTATAAACCGGAGCAATCAGCCCCAGCATTTT
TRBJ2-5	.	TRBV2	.	CAGAAQETQYF	TGTGCCGGGGCGGCGCAAGAGACCCAGTACTTC
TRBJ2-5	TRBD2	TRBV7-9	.	CASSLRLAGEETQYF	TGTGCCAGCAGCTTACGGCTAGCGGGGGAAGAGACCCAGTACTTC
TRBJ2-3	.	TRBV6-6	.	CASSSGLVTDTQYF	TGTGCCAGCAGCTCGGGACTCGTAACAGATACGCAGTATTTT
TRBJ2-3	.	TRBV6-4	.	CASSLTENTDTQYF	TGTGCCAGCAGCCTAACAGAAAACACAGATACGCAGTATTTT
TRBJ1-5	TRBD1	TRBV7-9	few	CASSSGTGNQPQHF	TGTGCCAGCAGCTCCGGGACAGGCAATCAGCCCCAGCATTTT